A selection of T cell receptor beta chains follows, all from one sample in a study of identical twins. TCRdb re-called the 5' RACE reads through MiXCR, storing one row per CDR3 protein. The sample has 1.5 million or so distinct CDR3 sequences; less than 35% are singletons. Source material: cord blood. These receptors all come from a newborn girl in good health. CDR3s include the opening cysteine and the closing phenylalanine or tryptophan. D genes are given only for firm matches. Some rows have no size entry. The others give once, few or many, or a class for an expanded clone.

j_call: TRBJ1-2
d_call: -
clone_size: many
v_call: TRBV6-6
cdr3_aa: CATETYAEGDYTF
cdr3_nt: TGTGCCACCGAAACCTATGCTGAGGGGGACTACACCTTC

j_call: TRBJ2-3
d_call: -
clone_size: few
v_call: TRBV28
cdr3_aa: CASSFPPGLLVGMASTDTQYF
cdr3_nt: TGTGCCAGCAGTTTCCCACCGGGACTCTTGGTGGGGATGGCTAGCACAGATACGCAGTATTTT

j_call: TRBJ1-6
d_call: -
clone_size: few
v_call: TRBV5-1
cdr3_aa: CASSLERFYNSPLHF
cdr3_nt: TGCGCCAGCAGCTTGGAACGGTTTTATAATTCACCCCTCCACTTT

j_call: TRBJ1-4
d_call: -
clone_size: once
v_call: TRBV10-3
cdr3_aa: CAISEVGRQNEKLFF
cdr3_nt: TGTGCCATCAGTGAGGTCGGCAGACAAAATGAAAAACTGTTTTTT

j_call: TRBJ2-3
d_call: -
clone_size: -
v_call: TRBV29-1
cdr3_aa: CSVLDRRADTQYF
cdr3_nt: TGCAGCGTCCTGGACAGACGGGCAGATACGCAGTATTTT

j_call: TRBJ2-1
d_call: -
clone_size: once
v_call: TRBV30
cdr3_aa: CAWSVQGDEQFF
cdr3_nt: TGTGCCTGGAGTGTACAGGGAGATGAGCAGTTCTTC

j_call: TRBJ2-1
d_call: TRBD2
clone_size: few
v_call: TRBV4-1
cdr3_aa: CASSQKPGLADNEQFF
cdr3_nt: TGCGCCAGCAGCCAAAAACCGGGACTAGCGGACAATGAGCAGTTCTTC

j_call: TRBJ1-5
d_call: TRBD1
clone_size: -
v_call: TRBV14
cdr3_aa: CASSQDRDRAFYSNQPQHF
cdr3_nt: TGTGCCAGCAGCCAAGATAGGGACAGGGCCTTTTATAGCAATCAGCCCCAGCATTTT

j_call: TRBJ1-5
d_call: -
clone_size: -
v_call: TRBV3-1
cdr3_aa: CASSRGRSNQPQHF
cdr3_nt: TGTGCCAGCAGCCGTGGACGGAGCAATCAGCCCCAGCATTTT

j_call: TRBJ2-3
d_call: -
clone_size: -
v_call: TRBV5-1
cdr3_aa: CASSQREGTSSTDTQYF
cdr3_nt: TGCGCCAGCAGCCAGAGGGAAGGGACTTCTAGCACAGATACGCAGTATTTT

j_call: TRBJ2-3
d_call: TRBD2
clone_size: -
v_call: TRBV2
cdr3_aa: CASTPLGAGGTDTQYF
cdr3_nt: TGTGCCAGCACCCCTCTCGGGGCGGGGGGCACAGATACGCAGTATTTT

j_call: TRBJ1-2
d_call: TRBD1
clone_size: -
v_call: TRBV24-1
cdr3_aa: CATSDLHRGQGYGYTF
cdr3_nt: TGTGCCACCAGTGATTTGCACCGTGGACAGGGCTATGGCTACACCTTC

j_call: TRBJ2-7
d_call: TRBD2
clone_size: -
v_call: TRBV7-2
cdr3_aa: CASSLATSGRYSYNEQYF
cdr3_nt: TGTGCCAGCAGCTTAGCGACTAGCGGGAGGTACTCCTACAATGAGCAGTACTTC

j_call: TRBJ2-4
d_call: -
clone_size: many
v_call: TRBV4-2
cdr3_aa: CASSQGPQSEDIQYF
cdr3_nt: TGTGCCAGCAGCCAAGGGCCTCAATCAGAGGACATTCAGTACTTC

j_call: TRBJ1-2
d_call: -
clone_size: -
v_call: TRBV6-5
cdr3_aa: CASSHGERDLYGYTF
cdr3_nt: TGTGCCAGCAGCCACGGGGAGAGGGACCTCTATGGCTACACCTTC

j_call: TRBJ1-1
d_call: -
clone_size: -
v_call: TRBV12-3/TRBV12-4
cdr3_aa: CASRPDRKNTEAFF
cdr3_nt: TGTGCCAGCAGACCAGACAGGAAGAACACTGAAGCTTTCTTT

j_call: TRBJ2-1
d_call: -
clone_size: -
v_call: TRBV28
cdr3_aa: CASSLRWGTRQFF
cdr3_nt: TGTGCCAGCAGTTTGAGGTGGGGGACCCGGCAGTTCTTC

j_call: TRBJ1-1
d_call: -
clone_size: -
v_call: TRBV20-1
cdr3_aa: CSADGNTEAFF
cdr3_nt: TGCAGTGCGGACGGGAACACTGAAGCTTTCTTT

j_call: TRBJ2-7
d_call: TRBD2
clone_size: few
v_call: TRBV10-3
cdr3_aa: CAISESREGGIYEQYF
cdr3_nt: TGTGCCATCAGTGAGTCTCGGGAGGGTGGGATATACGAGCAGTACTTC

j_call: TRBJ2-1
d_call: TRBD2
clone_size: -
v_call: TRBV24-1
cdr3_aa: CATSDLSREGRNEQFF
cdr3_nt: TGTGCCACCAGTGATTTGTCCCGGGAGGGCCGGAATGAGCAGTTCTTC

j_call: TRBJ2-7
d_call: TRBD1
clone_size: few
v_call: TRBV20-1
cdr3_aa: CSARDRGPPYEQYF
cdr3_nt: TGCAGTGCCCGGGACAGGGGGCCCCCCTACGAGCAGTACTTC

j_call: TRBJ2-7
d_call: TRBD1
clone_size: -
v_call: TRBV20-1
cdr3_aa: CSASGTGPYNEQYF
cdr3_nt: TGCAGTGCTAGTGGGACAGGGCCATACAATGAGCAGTACTTC

j_call: TRBJ2-5
d_call: -
clone_size: -
v_call: TRBV6-5
cdr3_aa: CASSYPPSTGQTQYF
cdr3_nt: TGTGCCAGCAGTTACCCGCCCTCGACAGGTCAGACCCAGTACTTC

j_call: TRBJ2-7
d_call: TRBD1
clone_size: many
v_call: TRBV10-3
cdr3_aa: CAISVDRAREQYF
cdr3_nt: TGTGCCATCAGTGTTGACAGGGCTAGGGAGCAGTACTTC

j_call: TRBJ2-3
d_call: -
clone_size: few
v_call: TRBV9
cdr3_aa: CASSVEQVPDTQYF
cdr3_nt: TGTGCCAGCAGCGTAGAGCAAGTCCCAGATACGCAGTATTTT

j_call: TRBJ1-5
d_call: -
clone_size: few
v_call: TRBV5-1
cdr3_aa: CASSWDNLNQPQHF
cdr3_nt: TGCGCCAGCAGCTGGGACAATTTGAATCAGCCCCAGCATTTT

j_call: TRBJ1-2
d_call: -
clone_size: many
v_call: TRBV3-1
cdr3_aa: CASSLTGYSGYTF
cdr3_nt: TGTGCCAGCAGTCTAACAGGGTACAGTGGCTACACCTTC

j_call: TRBJ1-6
d_call: -
clone_size: few
v_call: TRBV6-5
cdr3_aa: CASSYLSGSGNSPLHF
cdr3_nt: TGTGCCAGCAGTTACCTCTCCGGGTCGGGGAATTCACCCCTCCACTTT

j_call: TRBJ2-1
d_call: -
clone_size: few
v_call: TRBV14
cdr3_aa: CASSRDFSGYTDEQFF
cdr3_nt: TGTGCCAGCAGCCGGGATTTTAGCGGCTATACGGATGAGCAGTTCTTC

j_call: TRBJ1-1
d_call: -
clone_size: few
v_call: TRBV2
cdr3_aa: CASSDALTGTEAFF
cdr3_nt: TGTGCCAGCAGTGATGCCCTGACGGGTACTGAAGCTTTCTTT

j_call: TRBJ2-1
d_call: -
clone_size: few
v_call: TRBV5-1
cdr3_aa: CASRPASRDEQFF
cdr3_nt: TGCGCCAGCAGACCGGCCTCGCGGGATGAGCAGTTCTTC

j_call: TRBJ1-5
d_call: TRBD1
clone_size: few
v_call: TRBV2
cdr3_aa: CASSNRDRGLGNQPQHF
cdr3_nt: TGTGCCAGCAGTAACCGGGACAGGGGCTTGGGCAATCAGCCCCAGCATTTT

j_call: TRBJ2-7
d_call: -
clone_size: -
v_call: TRBV6-6
cdr3_aa: CASSYRRVLDYEQYF
cdr3_nt: TGTGCCAGCAGTTACCGACGGGTTTTAGATTACGAGCAGTACTTC

j_call: TRBJ1-5
d_call: -
clone_size: -
v_call: TRBV19
cdr3_aa: CASSIGHYQPQHF
cdr3_nt: TGTGCCAGTAGTATAGGACATTATCAGCCCCAGCATTTT

j_call: TRBJ2-5
d_call: -
clone_size: few
v_call: TRBV7-2
cdr3_aa: CASSYPSRRAGETQYF
cdr3_nt: TGTGCCAGCAGCTACCCTTCGCGGAGGGCTGGAGAGACCCAGTACTTC

j_call: TRBJ2-7
d_call: -
clone_size: -
v_call: TRBV20-1
cdr3_aa: CSANSPHRVSYEQYF
cdr3_nt: TGCAGTGCTAACTCCCCCCACAGGGTTTCCTACGAGCAGTACTTC

j_call: TRBJ1-3
d_call: -
clone_size: -
v_call: TRBV2
cdr3_aa: CASATSKGNTIYF
cdr3_nt: TGTGCCAGCGCGACAAGTAAAGGAAACACCATATATTTT

j_call: TRBJ2-1
d_call: TRBD1
clone_size: -
v_call: TRBV5-5
cdr3_aa: CASSFTGGLYNGQFF
cdr3_nt: TGTGCCAGCAGCTTTACAGGGGGGCTCTACAATGGGCAGTTCTTC

j_call: TRBJ2-7
d_call: -
clone_size: few
v_call: TRBV18
cdr3_aa: CASSPPSGSYNEQYF
cdr3_nt: TGTGCCAGCTCACCACCGTCCGGGTCCTACAATGAGCAGTACTTC

j_call: TRBJ2-4
d_call: TRBD1
clone_size: -
v_call: TRBV27
cdr3_aa: CASSPRQGATKNIQYF
cdr3_nt: TGTGCCAGCAGTCCTCGACAGGGGGCAACCAAAAACATTCAGTACTTC

j_call: TRBJ1-4
d_call: TRBD1
clone_size: -
v_call: TRBV6-1
cdr3_aa: CASSGTQGVGEKLFF
cdr3_nt: TGTGCCAGCAGTGGAACCCAGGGGGTGGGTGAAAAACTGTTTTTT

j_call: TRBJ1-6
d_call: -
clone_size: -
v_call: TRBV19
cdr3_aa: CASSIAGASPLHF
cdr3_nt: TGTGCCAGTAGTATCGCGGGGGCTTCACCCCTCCACTTT

j_call: TRBJ1-2
d_call: TRBD1
clone_size: -
v_call: TRBV6-5
cdr3_aa: CASSYLGQGVGYTF
cdr3_nt: TGTGCCAGCAGTTACTTAGGACAGGGGGTCGGCTACACCTTC

j_call: TRBJ2-3
d_call: -
clone_size: few
v_call: TRBV20-1
cdr3_aa: CSAPRETDTQYF
cdr3_nt: TGCAGTGCTCCCCGGGAGACAGATACGCAGTATTTT

j_call: TRBJ2-3
d_call: -
clone_size: many
v_call: TRBV27
cdr3_aa: CASRFSARTDTQYF
cdr3_nt: TGTGCCAGCCGTTTTAGCGCACGCACAGATACGCAGTATTTT

j_call: TRBJ1-6
d_call: -
clone_size: few
v_call: TRBV6-2/TRBV6-3
cdr3_aa: CASSYREGSYNSPLHF
cdr3_nt: TGTGCCAGCAGTTACCGGGAGGGGAGTTATAATTCACCCCTCCACTTT

j_call: TRBJ2-1
d_call: -
clone_size: -
v_call: TRBV27
cdr3_aa: CAGSPQWGRGSSYNEQFF
cdr3_nt: TGTGCCGGCAGCCCTCAATGGGGGCGGGGTAGCTCCTACAATGAGCAGTTCTTC

j_call: TRBJ2-7
d_call: -
clone_size: -
v_call: TRBV5-1
cdr3_aa: CASSLAPDFYEQYF
cdr3_nt: TGCGCCAGCAGCTTGGCCCCGGATTTTTACGAGCAGTACTTC

j_call: TRBJ2-1
d_call: TRBD1
clone_size: few
v_call: TRBV4-2
cdr3_aa: CASSQQQGTRADEQFF
cdr3_nt: TGTGCCAGCAGCCAACAACAGGGGACCAGAGCCGATGAGCAGTTCTTC

j_call: TRBJ2-7
d_call: TRBD2
clone_size: -
v_call: TRBV27
cdr3_aa: CASSSALLAVNNEQYF
cdr3_nt: TGTGCCAGCAGTTCCGCCTTACTAGCGGTTAACAATGAGCAGTACTTC

j_call: TRBJ1-2
d_call: TRBD1
clone_size: few
v_call: TRBV20-1
cdr3_aa: CSARTGEKNGYTF
cdr3_nt: TGCAGTGCAAGGACAGGGGAAAAGAATGGCTACACCTTC

j_call: TRBJ2-7
d_call: TRBD2
clone_size: -
v_call: TRBV7-9
cdr3_aa: CASSLVLAGGPGKIYEQYF
cdr3_nt: TGTGCCAGCAGCTTGGTCCTAGCGGGAGGGCCGGGTAAGATCTACGAGCAGTACTTC

j_call: TRBJ1-5
d_call: TRBD1
clone_size: -
v_call: TRBV5-6
cdr3_aa: CASSLKRGREWDNQPQHF
cdr3_nt: TGTGCCAGCAGCTTGAAGAGGGGGCGGGAGTGGGACAATCAGCCCCAGCATTTT